Below are 14 T cell receptor beta chains sequenced from a single sample in a study of T cell responses to AZD1222 COVID-19 vaccine. Clones were sequenced by immunoSEQ multiplex PCR, and TCRdb holds only the in-frame ones, with some missing. The data contain approximately 120,000 clones, around nine tenths of them singletons. Sequenced here: peripheral blood, sampled on day 0 of AZD1222 vaccination. These receptors originate from an adult in good health.

The CDR3 coding sequence is TGCGCCAGCAGCTTGGAGGCCCGGGGGACAGGTTTAGGAGAGCAGTACTTC. Protein product: CASSLEARGTGLGEQYF. The V and J genes are TRBV5-1 and TRBJ2-7, with 8 positions matching TRBD1. The CDR3 sequence is 17 residues long. Germline V gene sequence: CDR1 SGHRS, CDR2 YFSETQ. V lost 0 bases, J lost 7 bases, and 15 bases stayed unmatched.

The chain joins TRBV15 to TRBJ2-4; D gene uncertain. The CDR3 covers 16 residues. Germline V lookup: CDR1 LNHNV, CDR2 YYDKDF (reference sequence). With 6 bases removed from V and 2 bases from J, the gap between germline ends came to 17 bases. The CDR3 DNA follows: TGTGCCACCAGACAAGAAAACGTCGGAACCAAAAACATTCAGTACTTC. This gives the protein CATRQENVGTKNIQYF.

The V and J genes are TRBV27 and TRBJ1-1; D remains ambiguous. Germline V lookup: CDR1 MNHEY, CDR2 SMNVEV (reference sequence). The CDR3 runs 13 residues. The ends were cut back, 3 bases at V and 1 base at J, with 6 bases in the middle. CDR3 coding DNA: TGTGCCAGCAGTTTGCTGGAGAACACTGAAGCTTTCTTT. This codes for CASSLLENTEAFF.

The V gene is TRBV18, the J gene TRBJ2-3; 9 bases align to TRBD2. Germline values: CDR1 KGHSH, CDR2 LQKENI. This CDR3 spans 18 amino acids. The trim removed 1 base at V and 3 bases at J, leaving 11 bases unmatched. Here the CDR3 reads CASSPRGLPGLATDTQYF. As DNA, the CDR3 is TGTGCCAGCTCACCACGCGGACTTCCGGGACTAGCTACAGATACGCAGTATTTT.

The chain carries TRBV4-1 and TRBJ2-7, with TRBD2 matching over 8 bases. V dropped 0 bases and J dropped 3; count of bases not matched to a gene: 7. The V gene's germline CDR1 is MGHRA and CDR2 YSYEKL. The CDR3 runs to 16 residues. The CDR3 sequence: CASSQDGGGLNYEQYF. The CDR3 nucleotides are TGCGCCAGCAGCCAAGATGGCGGGGGGCTTAACTACGAGCAGTACTTC.

The chain recombines TRBV10-3 with TRBJ1-2; a weak D match, TRBD1 (5 bases). V lost 0 bases and J lost 5, with 10 bases in between. Germline-derived CDR1 and CDR2 are ENHRY and SYGVKD. The CDR3 runs 14 residues. The CDR3 region has the DNA TGTGCCATCAGTGAGTCACAGGTGGTTTATGGCTACACCTTC. It is translated as CAISESQVVYGYTF.

The chain uses TRBV30 and TRBJ2-5; 13 bases align to TRBD2. Losses at the gene ends were 3 bases for V and 1 base for J; bases not matched to a gene: 2. Germline V CDR1 and CDR2: GTSNPN, SVGIG (reference sequence). This CDR3 is built from 15 residues. Written as DNA, the CDR3 is TGTGCCTGGAGCCGGACTAGCGGGAGCCAAGAGACCCAGTACTTC. This gives the protein CAWSRTSGSQETQYF.

A single count supports this clone. V is TRBV3-1 (or the pseudogene TRBV3-2) and J is TRBJ2-7, with 7 bases that match TRBD2. Germline V gives CDR1 LGHDT, CDR2 YNNKEL (reference sequence). J gave up 4 bases and V 9 bases, and 9 bases lay outside the gene matches. The CDR3 runs 13 residues. This CDR3 reads CASTGTTSYEQYF. CDR3 DNA: TGTGCCAGTACCGGGACTACGAGTTACGAGCAGTACTTC.

The chain links TRBV5-1 to TRBJ1-1; D is possibly TRBD1 (5 bases). CDR1 is SGHRS and CDR2 is YFSETQ in the germline V gene. CDR3 size: 15 residues. V was shortened by 2 bases and J by 2 bases, with 13 bases between the two germline ends. The CDR3 DNA reads TGCGCCAGCAGCTTAGGACCAGGGACTAACACTGAAGCTTTCTTT. Translating it yields CASSLGPGTNTEAFF.

This chain uses TRBV24-1 with TRBJ1-5, with 7 positions matching TRBD1. Germline loops: CDR1 KGHDR, CDR2 SFDVKD. The CDR3 contains 15 residues. J gave up 2 bases and V 4 bases, and 4 bases lay outside the gene matches. The CDR3 DNA sequence: TGTGCCACCAGTGACTCTACAGGGGGCAATCAGCCCCAGCATTTT. It encodes CATSDSTGGNQPQHF.

The chain joins TRBV4-2 to TRBJ2-3; maybe TRBD1 (5 bases). Looked up from germline, CDR1 is LGHNA and CDR2 is YNFKEQ. CDR3 length: 14 residues. The V gene lost 1 base and the J gene lost 6 bases, with 11 bases spanning the gap. The CDR3 loop reads CASSQAVGADTQYF. The CDR3 DNA is TGTGCCAGCAGCCAAGCCGTAGGGGCTGATACGCAGTATTTT.

Only one count was recorded for this clone. The chain is built from TRBV7-3 and TRBJ2-3; D is perhaps TRBD1 (5 bases). The CDR3 covers 14 residues. Germline V gene data show CDR1 as SGHTA and CDR2 as FQGTGA. Trimming took 5 bases from V and 6 from J, leaving 15 bases between them. The CDR3 coding sequence is TGTGCCAGCAGCCAACAGGAGACCTCGGATACGCAGTATTTT. Translated, it gives CASSQQETSDTQYF.

The chain is built from TRBV5-1 and TRBJ1-1; D is unresolved. The germline gives CDR1 SGHRS, CDR2 YFSETQ. The germline V and J ends were trimmed by 1 base and 5 bases, with 12 bases remaining between them. This CDR3 comprises 14 residues. This CDR3 is CASSLWNFKTEAFF. The CDR3 region has the DNA TGCGCCAGCAGCTTGTGGAATTTTAAGACTGAAGCTTTCTTT.

The chain links TRBV5-1 to TRBJ2-7, with 12 nucleotides matching TRBD2. CDR3 size: 15 residues. CDR1 SGHRS and CDR2 YFSETQ come from the germline V gene. With V trimmed by 0 bases and J by 9 bases, 7 bases remained unmatched. The CDR3 loop is CASSLVASGRAVQYF. The CDR3 DNA reads as TGCGCCAGCAGCTTGGTGGCTAGCGGGAGGGCCGTGCAGTACTTC.